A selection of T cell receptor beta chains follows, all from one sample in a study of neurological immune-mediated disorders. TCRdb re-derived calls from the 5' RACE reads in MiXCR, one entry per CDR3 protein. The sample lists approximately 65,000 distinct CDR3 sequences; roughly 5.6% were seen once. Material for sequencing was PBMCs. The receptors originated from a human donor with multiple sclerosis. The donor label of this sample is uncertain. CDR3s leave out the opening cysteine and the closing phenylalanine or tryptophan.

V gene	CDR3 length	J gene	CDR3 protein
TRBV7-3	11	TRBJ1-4	ASSWGPGEKLF
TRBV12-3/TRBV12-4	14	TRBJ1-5	ASSWGGVSGNQPQH
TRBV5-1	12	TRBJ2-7	ASSPTGSFYEQY
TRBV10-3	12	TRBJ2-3	AITRDPSTDTQY
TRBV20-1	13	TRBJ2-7	SARTPGTGGDEQY
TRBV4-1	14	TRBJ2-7	ASSSRQGDYSYEQY
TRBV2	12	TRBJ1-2	ASSEVAGNYGYT
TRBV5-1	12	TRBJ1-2	ASNLDASGYGYT
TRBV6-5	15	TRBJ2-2	ASSSLAWTGDTGELF
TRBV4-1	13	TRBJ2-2	ASSQGGATTGELF
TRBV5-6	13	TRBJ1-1	ASRDTGTDHTEAF
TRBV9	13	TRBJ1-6	ASSPGTGDNSPLH
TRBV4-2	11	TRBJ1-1	ASSQAGNTEAF
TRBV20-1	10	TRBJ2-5	SATGRSETQY
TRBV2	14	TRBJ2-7	ASTQREMTGTYEQY
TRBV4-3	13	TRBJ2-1	ASSRILALGEEQF
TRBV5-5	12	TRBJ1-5	ASRVTVSSQPQH
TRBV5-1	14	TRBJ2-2	ASRRGTGDSTGELF
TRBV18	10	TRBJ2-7	ASSLFRDEQY
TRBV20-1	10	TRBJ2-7	SARGPSYEQY
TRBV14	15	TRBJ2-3	ASEELAGCISTDTQY
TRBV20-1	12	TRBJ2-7	SALHGGTSDEQY
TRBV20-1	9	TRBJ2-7	SAALRGEQY
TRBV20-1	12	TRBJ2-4	SARDRLRKNIQY
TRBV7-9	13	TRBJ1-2	ASSLGPGPKYGYT
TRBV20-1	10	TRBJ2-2	SAPEFTGELF
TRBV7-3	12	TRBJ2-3	ASSLRGSTDTQY
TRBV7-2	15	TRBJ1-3	ASSLFTDSVSGNTIY